Below, one TCR beta chain is given with its context. Its antigen is not identified. This sample is part of a study of OX40 agonist ivuxolimab in advanced cancers. Turning to the study itself: Antecedent anti-PD-1, anti-PD-L1 or anti-CTLA-4 therapy was permissible, with roughly 36% having received some. Three patients, one with hepatocellular carcinoma and two with cutaneous melanoma, responded partially.

Study-wide points: At doses 0.1 to 3.0 mg/kg, CD4+ and CD8+ clones expanded. Patients with a partial response at 0.1-3.0 mg/kg had among the lowest clonal expansion.

Repertoires were generated with immunoSEQ multiplex PCR, while TCRdb's copy carries only in-frame clones and drops some. The data contain tens of thousands of clones, 91% of them singletons. The CDR3 runs 14 residues. V dropped 6 bases and J dropped 0 bases, with 11 bases sitting between them. CDR1 and CDR2 (germline): MNHNY, SVGAGI (reference sequence). The sequence was collected from an adult with an advanced solid tumor such as melanoma, head and neck, liver or kidney cancer. Sequenced here: CD4+ or CD8+ T cells sorted from blood, sampled in a trial of the OX40 agonist ivuxolimab. This chain links TRBV6-6 with TRBJ1-2; D ambiguous. DNA of the CDR3: TGTGCCAGCAGCCAAGACAACACTAACTATGGCTACACCTTC. Its protein product is CASSQDNTNYGYTF.